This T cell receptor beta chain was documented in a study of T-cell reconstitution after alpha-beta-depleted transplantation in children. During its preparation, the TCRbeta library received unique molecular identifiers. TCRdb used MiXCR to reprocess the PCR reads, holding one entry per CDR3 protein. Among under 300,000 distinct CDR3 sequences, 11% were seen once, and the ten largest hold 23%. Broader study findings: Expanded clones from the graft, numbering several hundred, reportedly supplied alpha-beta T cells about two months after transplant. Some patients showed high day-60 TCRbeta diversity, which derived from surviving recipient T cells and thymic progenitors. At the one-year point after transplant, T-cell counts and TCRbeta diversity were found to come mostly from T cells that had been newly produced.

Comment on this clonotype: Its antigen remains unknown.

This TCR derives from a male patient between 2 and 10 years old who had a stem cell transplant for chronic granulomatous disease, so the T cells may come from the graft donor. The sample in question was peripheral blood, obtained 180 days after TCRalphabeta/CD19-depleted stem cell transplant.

The CDR3 DNA reads TGCAGTGCTAGACCTGAGGCTTATGGCCAAAGCAATCAGCCCCAGCATTTT. It yields the protein CSARPEAYGQSNQPQHF. The chain links TRBV20-1 to TRBJ1-5; no reliable D call. The V end lost 2 bases, the J end lost 1 base, and 18 bases lay between the germline ends. Germline V gives CDR1 DFQATT, CDR2 SNEGSKA (reference sequence). The CDR3 loop spans 17 amino acids.